These T cell receptor beta chains were read from a single sample in a study of Graves' ophthalmopathy and Graves' hyperthyroidism. TCRdb analysed the multiplex PCR reads with MiXCR anew, one entry per CDR3 protein. This table holds about 390,000 distinct CDR3 sequences, about 18% found once. The sequenced material came from peripheral blood. The receptors originated from an adult woman with stable Graves' hyperthyroidism. Each CDR3 is given with its conserved first and last residue. A D gene is named only where the DNA matches it firmly. The size field is filled for only some rows; it gives once, few, many or a size class.

V: TRBV19
J: TRBJ2-6
size: many
D: NA
DNA: TGTGCCAGTAGAACCGGCGGAACTACCTCCGGGGCCAACGTCCTGACTTTC
CDR3: CASRTGGTTSGANVLTF

V: TRBV19
J: TRBJ1-5
size: many
D: TRBD1
DNA: TGTGCCAGTAGTGAACAACAGGGGGTTCAGCCCCAGCATTTT
CDR3: CASSEQQGVQPQHF

V: TRBV4-1
J: TRBJ1-6
size: many
D: TRBD1
DNA: TGCGCCAGCAGCCAAGTCTCTGGGCAGGGGGCATCACCCCTCCACTTT
CDR3: CASSQVSGQGASPLHF

V: TRBV3-1
J: TRBJ1-5
size: many
D: NA
DNA: TGTGCCAGCAGCTGGGACAGCAATCAGCCCCAGCATTTT
CDR3: CASSWDSNQPQHF

V: TRBV7-9
J: TRBJ1-2
size: few
D: NA
DNA: TGTGCCAGCAGCCCTTTAGGGGGAACGGTCTATGGCTACACCTTC
CDR3: CASSPLGGTVYGYTF

V: TRBV12-3/TRBV12-4
J: TRBJ1-5
size: many
D: NA
DNA: TGTGCCAGCAGTCCACAGGGAGTAGAGCAGCCCCAGCATTTT
CDR3: CASSPQGVEQPQHF

V: TRBV20-1
J: TRBJ2-7
size: many
D: NA
DNA: TGCAGTGCTAGCCGGGACACGGCCTACGAGCAGTACTTC
CDR3: CSASRDTAYEQYF

V: TRBV20-1
J: TRBJ2-7
size: many
D: NA
DNA: TGCAGTGCTAGAGGGAGCTCCCCGTACTACGAGCAGTACTTC
CDR3: CSARGSSPYYEQYF

V: TRBV12-3/TRBV12-4
J: TRBJ2-7
size: many
D: TRBD2
DNA: TGTGCCAGCAGTTTTGTAGCGGGAAGGGAGACCTACGAGCAGTACTTC
CDR3: CASSFVAGRETYEQYF

V: TRBV4-1
J: TRBJ1-3
size: many
D: TRBD1
DNA: TGCGCCAGCAGCCAAAGACAGGGGGAAGACACCATATATTTT
CDR3: CASSQRQGEDTIYF

V: TRBV5-1
J: TRBJ2-2
size: many
D: NA
DNA: TGCGCCAGCAGCTCCGGGACCCAGAACACCGGGGAGCTGTTTTTT
CDR3: CASSSGTQNTGELFF

V: TRBV19
J: TRBJ1-5
size: few
D: NA
DNA: TGTGCCAGCCAAGGAAGAAATCTGCCCCAGCATTTT
CDR3: CASQGRNLPQHF

V: TRBV28
J: TRBJ2-5
size: many
D: TRBD2
DNA: TGTGCCAGCAGTCCCCCTGGTTTAGCGGGAGAGCGGGAGACCCAGTACTTC
CDR3: CASSPPGLAGERETQYF

V: TRBV12-5
J: TRBJ1-5
size: NA
D: NA
DNA: TGTGCTAGTGGTTTGGTGCTCTCCGGGCAGGGGAGCAATCAGCCCCAGCATTTT
CDR3: CASGLVLSGQGSNQPQHF

V: TRBV9
J: TRBJ2-5
size: few
D: TRBD2
DNA: TGTGCCAGCAGCTCAGGGACTAATTCACAAGAGACCCAGTACTTC
CDR3: CASSSGTNSQETQYF

V: TRBV20-1
J: TRBJ1-1
size: many
D: NA
DNA: TGCAGTGCTAGAGGAGGGGGGGGAATATTTGAAGCTTTCTTT
CDR3: CSARGGGGIFEAFF

V: TRBV5-1
J: TRBJ1-6
size: NA
D: NA
DNA: TGCGCCAGCAGCCGAGAGGGGGAGGGCAATAATTCACCCCTCCACTTT
CDR3: CASSREGEGNNSPLHF

V: TRBV12-5
J: TRBJ1-1
size: many
D: NA
DNA: TGTGCTAGTGGTTTTGGCACTGAAGCTTTCTTT
CDR3: CASGFGTEAFF

V: TRBV5-1
J: TRBJ1-6
size: many
D: TRBD1
DNA: TGCGCCAGCAGCCCCGGGACAGGGGTTTCCTATAATTCACCCCTCCACTTT
CDR3: CASSPGTGVSYNSPLHF

V: TRBV25-1
J: TRBJ1-2
size: many
D: TRBD1
DNA: TGTGCCAGCAGTGCAAGGGGGCATAACTATGGCTACACCTTC
CDR3: CASSARGHNYGYTF

V: TRBV28
J: TRBJ2-7
size: many
D: NA
DNA: TGTGCCAGCAGTTCCCGGTCCTCCTGGGTGGGCGAGCAGTACTTC
CDR3: CASSSRSSWVGEQYF

V: TRBV11-2
J: TRBJ2-4
size: NA
D: NA
DNA: TGTGCCAGCAGCTTATGGGGACGCCGGCTTTCGCCGGGATGGGGCAAAAACATTCAGTACTTC
CDR3: CASSLWGRRLSPGWGKNIQYF

V: TRBV6-1
J: TRBJ1-1
size: NA
D: NA
DNA: TGTGCCAGCAGTGAGCAGGGTCATAACACTGAAGCTTTCTTT
CDR3: CASSEQGHNTEAFF

V: TRBV12-3/TRBV12-4
J: TRBJ2-7
size: many
D: TRBD2
DNA: TGTGCCAGCAGTCCGGGACTAGCGGGCGAGCAGTACTTC
CDR3: CASSPGLAGEQYF

V: TRBV30
J: TRBJ2-7
size: many
D: NA
DNA: TGTGCCTTGACAGAAACCTACGAGCAGTACTTC
CDR3: CALTETYEQYF

V: TRBV5-6
J: TRBJ2-5
size: many
D: NA
DNA: TGTGCCAGCAGCTTTGGGTCCGGCATTGCCGGCGAGACCCAGTACTTC
CDR3: CASSFGSGIAGETQYF

V: TRBV11-2
J: TRBJ1-1
size: many
D: NA
DNA: TGTGCCAGCAGCTTAGTTTTTAGGGTTTTGGGCATGAACACTGAAGCTTTCTTT
CDR3: CASSLVFRVLGMNTEAFF

V: TRBV11-1
J: TRBJ2-5
size: NA
D: TRBD2
DNA: TGTGCCAGCAGCATAAATGGCCTGGGACTAGCGGGGGGTCGAGAGACCCAGTACTTC
CDR3: CASSINGLGLAGGRETQYF

V: TRBV12-3/TRBV12-4
J: TRBJ1-1
size: many
D: NA
DNA: TGTGCCAGCAGTTTTAGGGTAGGCACTGAAGCTTTCTTT
CDR3: CASSFRVGTEAFF

V: TRBV28
J: TRBJ1-5
size: many
D: TRBD1
DNA: TGTGCCAGCAGTGTACAGGGGCTGACAAATCGGCCCCAGCATTTT
CDR3: CASSVQGLTNRPQHF